These T cell receptor beta chains were read from a single sample in a study of cytomegalovirus exposure and HLA in healthy donors. Clones were read by immunoSEQ multiplex PCR, and TCRdb kept only the in-frame ones, dropping some. The sample contains about 120,000 clones, about 85% of which appear only once. The sample was PBMCs. The origin of the receptors is a man aged 45 to 65 in good health and CMV-seronegative. Each CDR3 is given with its conserved first and last residue. The D gene is left open where the match is weak.

J gene: TRBJ2-7
V gene: TRBV5-1
D gene: TRBD2
CDR3 protein: CASSLEAGHPPEQYF

J gene: TRBJ2-2
V gene: TRBV7-2
D gene: -
CDR3 protein: CASSLFRTYTGELFF

J gene: TRBJ2-7
V gene: TRBV19
D gene: TRBD1
CDR3 protein: CASSIAGRGTGPYEQYF

J gene: TRBJ1-2
V gene: TRBV5-1
D gene: -
CDR3 protein: CASSLDRFNYGYTF

J gene: TRBJ2-7
V gene: TRBV5-1
D gene: TRBD2
CDR3 protein: CASSPSGRPDYEQYF

J gene: TRBJ2-5
V gene: TRBV7-2
D gene: -
CDR3 protein: CASSLLGIETQYF

J gene: TRBJ2-7
V gene: TRBV4-2
D gene: -
CDR3 protein: CASSQVAGRVLEQYF

J gene: TRBJ1-5
V gene: TRBV4-3
D gene: TRBD1
CDR3 protein: CASSQDLQGAHQPQHF

J gene: TRBJ2-5
V gene: TRBV5-6
D gene: TRBD2
CDR3 protein: CASSLVAGGLVQYF

J gene: TRBJ2-3
V gene: TRBV7-9
D gene: -
CDR3 protein: CASSLALRGYDTDTQYF

J gene: TRBJ2-1
V gene: TRBV7-3
D gene: -
CDR3 protein: CASSFAPTYNEQFF

J gene: TRBJ1-4
V gene: TRBV9
D gene: TRBD1
CDR3 protein: CASSASGQGHEKLFF

J gene: TRBJ2-7
V gene: TRBV7-9
D gene: -
CDR3 protein: CASSAGQWPYEQYF

J gene: TRBJ1-5
V gene: TRBV20-1
D gene: -
CDR3 protein: CSVGGEAAQHF

J gene: TRBJ2-2
V gene: TRBV7-2
D gene: -
CDR3 protein: CASSLLQMNTGELFF

J gene: TRBJ1-2
V gene: TRBV6-5
D gene: TRBD1
CDR3 protein: CASSYRGQGDYGYTF

J gene: TRBJ1-1
V gene: TRBV29-1
D gene: TRBD1
CDR3 protein: CSVNTQGGTEAFF

J gene: TRBJ1-5
V gene: TRBV30
D gene: -
CDR3 protein: CAWSVGGGDQPQHF

J gene: TRBJ2-2
V gene: TRBV6-6
D gene: -
CDR3 protein: CASSRGNTGELFF

J gene: TRBJ1-1
V gene: TRBV29-1
D gene: -
CDR3 protein: CSVGQDTEAFF

J gene: TRBJ1-3
V gene: TRBV10-1
D gene: -
CDR3 protein: CASSDPGSTIYF

J gene: TRBJ1-1
V gene: TRBV4-2
D gene: -
CDR3 protein: CASSQGGLRTEAFF

J gene: TRBJ2-1
V gene: TRBV6-5
D gene: -
CDR3 protein: CASRRREEQFF

J gene: -
V gene: TRBV5-4
D gene: -
CDR3 protein: CASSLAGSSYEQYF

J gene: TRBJ1-2
V gene: TRBV27
D gene: -
CDR3 protein: CASSLEGNYGYTF

J gene: TRBJ2-1
V gene: TRBV4-1
D gene: -
CDR3 protein: CASSQGRTLYNEQFF

J gene: TRBJ2-7
V gene: TRBV11-1
D gene: -
CDR3 protein: CASSLALRGHYEQYF

J gene: TRBJ2-1
V gene: TRBV18
D gene: TRBD2
CDR3 protein: CASSPPWTSGVNEQFF

J gene: TRBJ2-1
V gene: TRBV19
D gene: -
CDR3 protein: CASSILVTYNEQFF

J gene: TRBJ2-7
V gene: TRBV5-6
D gene: TRBD1
CDR3 protein: CASSSSGTDYEQYF

J gene: TRBJ2-7
V gene: TRBV7-2
D gene: -
CDR3 protein: CASSKRTPPYEQYF

J gene: TRBJ2-3
V gene: TRBV28
D gene: -
CDR3 protein: CASMGSSDTQYF

J gene: TRBJ2-3
V gene: TRBV27
D gene: TRBD2
CDR3 protein: CASGTSAPNTQYF

J gene: TRBJ2-6
V gene: TRBV12-1
D gene: -
CDR3 protein: CASSLRQGGGANVLTF

J gene: TRBJ1-2
V gene: TRBV7-9
D gene: -
CDR3 protein: CSSSLAGVSGVYGYTF

J gene: TRBJ1-4
V gene: TRBV6-5
D gene: TRBD1
CDR3 protein: CASSADRGVEKLFF

J gene: TRBJ2-5
V gene: TRBV5-8
D gene: TRBD2
CDR3 protein: CASSPGLAGEETQYF

J gene: TRBJ2-3
V gene: TRBV7-6
D gene: TRBD2
CDR3 protein: CASSSERGGGTDTQYF

J gene: TRBJ1-1
V gene: TRBV5-1
D gene: -
CDR3 protein: CASSLVPKGGTEAFF

J gene: TRBJ1-4
V gene: TRBV6-1
D gene: -
CDR3 protein: CASSVSVGREEKLFF

J gene: TRBJ2-3
V gene: TRBV11-2
D gene: -
CDR3 protein: CASSFSSSDTQYF

J gene: TRBJ2-5
V gene: TRBV12-2
D gene: -
CDR3 protein: CASRFRGSGGAETQYF

J gene: TRBJ2-7
V gene: TRBV15
D gene: -
CDR3 protein: CATSRDMDRGFLGQYF

J gene: TRBJ2-7
V gene: TRBV10-3
D gene: -
CDR3 protein: CAISEGPYEQYF

J gene: TRBJ1-2
V gene: TRBV9
D gene: TRBD1
CDR3 protein: CASSVETGGAYGYTF

J gene: TRBJ2-1
V gene: TRBV5-1
D gene: TRBD2
CDR3 protein: CASSPQQTSGRGNEQFF